This T cell receptor (beta chain) was retrieved from a study of T cell changes during pregnancy in multiple sclerosis. CDR3 size: 16 residues. The J segment lost 5 bases and the V segment lost 1 base, leaving 4 bases of the junction unmatched. Germline lookup yields CDR1 MGHRA and CDR2 YSYEKL. The protocol was immunoSEQ multiplex PCR, while the TCRdb copy is restricted to in-frame clones and leaves out a portion. The sample comprises more than 55,000 clones, 94% of which are singletons, and approximately 3.7% rests with the top ten. The gene calls are TRBV4-1 and TRBJ2-2; 10 bases line up with TRBD2. This TCR derives from a female donor with multiple sclerosis, enrolled in a pregnancy study. The sample here was CD8+ T cells from peripheral blood mononuclear cells, taken in the third trimester of pregnancy. The CDR3 DNA reads TGCGCCAGCAGCCAAGGCATACTAGCGGGAACCGGGGAGCTGTTTTTT. Its translation: CASSQGILAGTGELFF.